This T cell receptor beta chain originates from a study of beta chain features in type 1 diabetes. The isolated RNA, all of it, was reverse transcribed, so expressed TCRB transcripts were what got sequenced. TCRdb keeps only in-frame clones here, not all; method: immunoSEQ multiplex PCR. This repertoire shows 120,000 to 150,000 clones, 6.9% found once; its top ten account for 1.1% to 1.5%. CDR1 and CDR2 (germline): SEHNR, FQNEAQ (reference sequence). V lost 1 base, J lost 6 bases, and 15 bases lay in between. The CDR3 length is 15 residues. The sample holds many counts of this clone. Sequencing used central memory CD4+ T cells from blood. The receptor comes from a woman in her thirties in good health. The chain links TRBV7-9 to TRBJ1-2, with a weak D call TRBD1 (5 bases). In DNA, the CDR3 is TGTGCCAGCAGCTTAGGGGGCGGTGCGACTGATGGCTACACCTTC. This encodes CASSLGGGATDGYTF.